This T cell receptor (beta chain) stems from a study of blood T cell repertoires in COVID-19. Study overall: Some COVID-19 samples were acute and others convalescent; all came from the United States, Italy and Spain. T cells, B-cell-depleted T cells, or PBMCs supplied cDNA or gDNA.

The germline CDR1 and CDR2 sequences are LGHDT and YNNKEL (reference sequence). Trimming shortened V by 2 bases and J by 4 bases, and 14 bases separated the two germline ends. The CDR3 length is 15 residues. The Seattle patients joined while their infection was active and were tracked longitudinally afterward. Per the original methods: Amplification of reference gene primers was used by the study to estimate nucleated cell counts. Libraries were prepared by immunoSEQ multiplex PCR; TCRdb keeps only in-frame clonotypes and omits some of them. That table furnishes V, J and clone size, whereas the DNA furnished D and trimming. The sample has 150,000 or so clones; approximately 90% are singletons.

The V call is TRBV3-1 (or the pseudogene TRBV3-2), the J call TRBJ1-1, with D tentatively TRBD1 (5 bases). This receptor was obtained from a man aged 55-75 years with COVID-19, enrolled during active disease. Material: peripheral blood. This CDR3 reads CASSQNTRQGTEAFF. The CDR3 nucleotides are TGTGCCAGCAGCCAAAACACGAGGCAGGGCACTGAAGCTTTCTTT.